Included here is one T cell receptor (beta chain) sequence, with context. Its antigen is unidentified. This record belongs to a study of graft-versus-host responses after intestinal transplantation. In the study overall: Following induction with anti-thymocyte globulin, all recipients were given tacrolimus and steroids for about 3 years. Study-wide points: Maximum circulating GvH clone levels tracked with early post-transplant HvG decreases.

Repertoires were generated with immunoSEQ multiplex PCR, while TCRdb's copy carries only in-frame clones and drops some. The sample lists about 97,000 clones; 91% were seen once. V was clipped by 5 bases and J by 3 bases; unmatched bases: 8. CDR3 length: 16 residues. Germline CDR1 reads MNHEY; CDR2 reads SMNVEV (reference sequence). The receptor comes from a human donor who was the organ donor for an intestinal transplant. The sample in question was unstimulated CD4+ T cells sorted from spleen or lymph node cells, obtained before transplant. The rearrangement links TRBV27 to TRBJ2-2, with 8 nucleotides matching TRBD1. The DNA for the CDR3 is TGTGCCAGCAGTCCCCGCCGACAGGGGCACACCGGGGAGCTGTTTTTT. It yields the protein CASSPRRQGHTGELFF.